This T cell receptor (beta chain) was retrieved from a study of T cells in Graves' hyperthyroidism and ophthalmopathy. The CDR3 regions of TCR beta were amplified from RNA transcripts. A first-round RT-PCR of the TCR CDR3 used the HTBI primer set. One entry per CDR3 protein, called by TCRdb with MiXCR from the multiplex PCR reads. The table has 600,000 to 850,000 distinct CDR3 sequences, roughly 20% seen once. The germline CDR1 and CDR2 sequences are SQVTM and ANQGSEA. V shed 5 bases and J shed 6 bases, with 20 bases lying between them. The CDR3 is 15 residues long. The rearrangement uses TRBV29-1 and TRBJ2-1; possible D gene TRBD1, 5 bases. Material: blood. This clonotype was obtained from a woman in her forties or fifties with Graves' hyperthyroidism that later progressed to Graves' ophthalmopathy. In nucleotides, the CDR3 is TGCAGCGTTCAATTACCCCAGGGTTGGGGCAATGAGCAGTTCTTC. Translated, it gives CSVQLPQGWGNEQFF.